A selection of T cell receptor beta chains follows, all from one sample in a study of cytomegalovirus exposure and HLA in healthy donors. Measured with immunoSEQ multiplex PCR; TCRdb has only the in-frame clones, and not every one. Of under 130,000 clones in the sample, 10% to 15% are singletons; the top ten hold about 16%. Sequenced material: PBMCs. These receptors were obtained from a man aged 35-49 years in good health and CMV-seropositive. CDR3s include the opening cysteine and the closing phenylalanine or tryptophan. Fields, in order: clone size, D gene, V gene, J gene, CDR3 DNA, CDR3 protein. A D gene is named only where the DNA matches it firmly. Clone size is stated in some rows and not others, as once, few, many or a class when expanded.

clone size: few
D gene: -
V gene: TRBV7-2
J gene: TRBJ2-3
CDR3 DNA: TGTGCCAGCAGCTTAGTGGGCGTGGGAGATACGCAGTATTTT
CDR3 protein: CASSLVGVGDTQYF

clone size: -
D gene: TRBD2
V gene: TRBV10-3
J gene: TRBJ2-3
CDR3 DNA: TGTGCCATCAGCGGGACTAGCGGGCCTTCCACAGATACGCAGTATTTT
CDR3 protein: CAISGTSGPSTDTQYF

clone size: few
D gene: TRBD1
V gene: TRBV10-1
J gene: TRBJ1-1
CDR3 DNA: TGCGCCAGCAGGGACAGGATGGACGCTGAAGCTTTCTTT
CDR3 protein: CASRDRMDAEAFF

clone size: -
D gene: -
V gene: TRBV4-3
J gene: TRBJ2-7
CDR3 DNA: TGCGCCAGCAGCCACGGACCAGGGGTTGGGTACGAGCAGTACTTC
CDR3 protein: CASSHGPGVGYEQYF

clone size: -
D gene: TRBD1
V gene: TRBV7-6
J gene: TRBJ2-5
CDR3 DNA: TGTGCCAGCAGCTGGACAGGGCTTGAGACCCAGTACTTC
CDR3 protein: CASSWTGLETQYF

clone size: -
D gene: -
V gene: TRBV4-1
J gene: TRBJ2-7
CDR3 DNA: TGCGCCAGCAGCCAAGATTACAGCAAGGTGTCCGAGCAGTACTTC
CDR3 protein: CASSQDYSKVSEQYF

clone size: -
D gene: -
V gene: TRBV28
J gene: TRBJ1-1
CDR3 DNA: TGTGCCAGCAGTTTATGGGGGGTTCGGGGAGGCACTGAAGCTTTCTTT
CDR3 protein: CASSLWGVRGGTEAFF

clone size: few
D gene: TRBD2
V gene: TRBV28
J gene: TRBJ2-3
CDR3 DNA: TGTGCCAGCAGTTTACCGACGGTCGGTACTAGCGGGAGGGCCTATAGCACAGATACGCAGTATTTT
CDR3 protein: CASSLPTVGTSGRAYSTDTQYF

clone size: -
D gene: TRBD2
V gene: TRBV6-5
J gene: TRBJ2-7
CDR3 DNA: TGTGCCAGCAGTTCACTAGCGGGAGTAACCCACGAGCAGTACTTC
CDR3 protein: CASSSLAGVTHEQYF

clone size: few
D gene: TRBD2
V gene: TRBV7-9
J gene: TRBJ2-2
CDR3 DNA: TGTGCCAGCAGCTCGCGACGCGGGAGAGTCACCGGGGAGCTGTTTTTT
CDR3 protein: CASSSRRGRVTGELFF

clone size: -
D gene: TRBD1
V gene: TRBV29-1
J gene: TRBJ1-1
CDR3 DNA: TGCAGCGGATACAGGGGCACTGAAGCTTTCTTT
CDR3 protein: CSGYRGTEAFF

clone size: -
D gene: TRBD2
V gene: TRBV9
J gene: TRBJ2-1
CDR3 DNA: TGTGCCAGCAGCTCCCCACGCGGGGGGTTCCCCTACAATGAGCAGTTCTTC
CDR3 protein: CASSSPRGGFPYNEQFF

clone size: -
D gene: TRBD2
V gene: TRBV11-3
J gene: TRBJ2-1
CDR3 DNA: TGTGCCAGCAGCTTAGATCAGGGAGGGAGCGCAAGTCCCTACAATGAGCAGTTCTTC
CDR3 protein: CASSLDQGGSASPYNEQFF

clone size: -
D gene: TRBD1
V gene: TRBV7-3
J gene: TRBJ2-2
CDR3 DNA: TGTGCCAGCAGCTTAACGGGTGTTGGGACAGGGGGCCGGGAGCTGTTTTTT
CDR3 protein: CASSLTGVGTGGRELFF

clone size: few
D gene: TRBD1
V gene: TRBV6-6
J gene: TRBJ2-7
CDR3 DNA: TGTGCCAGCAGTCCCGATCCGGGACAGGGGGCGTACGAGCAGTACTTC
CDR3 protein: CASSPDPGQGAYEQYF

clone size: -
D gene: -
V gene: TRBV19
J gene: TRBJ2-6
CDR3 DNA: TGTGCCAGTAGACCGAGACAGGCCTCTGGGGCCAACGTCCTGACTTTC
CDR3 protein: CASRPRQASGANVLTF

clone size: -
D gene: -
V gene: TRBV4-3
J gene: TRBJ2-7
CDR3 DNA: TGCGCCAGCAGCCAAGACAGAGCGGCCCCCTACGAGCAGTACTTC
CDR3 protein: CASSQDRAAPYEQYF

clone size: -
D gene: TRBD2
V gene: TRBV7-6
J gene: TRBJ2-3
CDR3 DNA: TGTGCCAGCAGCCTATGGCCGGGACTAGCGGGAGGATCAGATACGCAGTATTTT
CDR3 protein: CASSLWPGLAGGSDTQYF

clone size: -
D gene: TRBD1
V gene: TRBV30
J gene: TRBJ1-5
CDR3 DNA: TGTGCCTGGAGACCATTCCCCGGGACAGAGGATCAGCCCCAGCATTTT
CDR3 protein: CAWRPFPGTEDQPQHF

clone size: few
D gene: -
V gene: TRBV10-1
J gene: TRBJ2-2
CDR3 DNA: TGCGCCAGCCTACGATGTCCCGGGGAGCTGTTTTTT
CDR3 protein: CASLRCPGELFF

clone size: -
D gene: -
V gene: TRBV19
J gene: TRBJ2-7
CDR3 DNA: TGTGCCAGTAGGCGCACAGAAGACTACGAGCAGTACTTC
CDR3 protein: CASRRTEDYEQYF

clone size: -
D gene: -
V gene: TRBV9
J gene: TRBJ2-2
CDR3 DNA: TGTGCCAGCAGCCTCAACACCGGGGAGCTGTTTTTT
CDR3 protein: CASSLNTGELFF

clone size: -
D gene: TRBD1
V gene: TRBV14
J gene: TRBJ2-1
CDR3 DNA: TGTGCCAGCAGCCCTCCCGGGACAGGATACAATGAGCAGTTCTTC
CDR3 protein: CASSPPGTGYNEQFF

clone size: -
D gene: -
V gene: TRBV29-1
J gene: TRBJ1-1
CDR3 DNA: TGCAGCGGGACCACAGGGATGAACACTGAAGCTTTCTTT
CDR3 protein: CSGTTGMNTEAFF

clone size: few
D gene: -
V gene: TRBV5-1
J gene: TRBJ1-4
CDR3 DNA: TGCGCCAGCAGCACCTTTGCGGGGCCGGGTGAAAAACTGTTTTTT
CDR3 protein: CASSTFAGPGEKLFF

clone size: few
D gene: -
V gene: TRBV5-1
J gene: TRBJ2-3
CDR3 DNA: TGCGCCAGCAGCTTTGGAGGGTCTAGCACAGATACGCAGTATTTT
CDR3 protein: CASSFGGSSTDTQYF

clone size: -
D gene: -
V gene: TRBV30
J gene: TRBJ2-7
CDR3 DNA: TGTGCCTGGAGTGTCTCTTCCTACGAGCAGTACTTC
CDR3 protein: CAWSVSSYEQYF

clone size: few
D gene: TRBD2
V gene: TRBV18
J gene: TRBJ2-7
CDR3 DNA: TGTGCCAGCTCACCACCGAGAGGAGCGGGAGGGAACGAGCAGTACTTC
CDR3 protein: CASSPPRGAGGNEQYF

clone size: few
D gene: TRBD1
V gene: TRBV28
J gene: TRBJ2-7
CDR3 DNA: TGTGCCAGCAGTTCGGGACAGGGCACGGGACAGCAGTACTTC
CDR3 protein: CASSSGQGTGQQYF

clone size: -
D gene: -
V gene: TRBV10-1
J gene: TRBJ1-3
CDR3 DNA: TGCGCCAGCAGTGACCAGACCAGGACTGGAAACACCATATATTTT
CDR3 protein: CASSDQTRTGNTIYF

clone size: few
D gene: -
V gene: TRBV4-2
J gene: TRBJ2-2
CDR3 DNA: TGTGCCAGCAGCCATACTACCAGGGGAGCGGACACCGGGGAGCTGTTTTTT
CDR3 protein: CASSHTTRGADTGELFF

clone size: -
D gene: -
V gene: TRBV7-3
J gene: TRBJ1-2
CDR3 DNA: TGTGCCAGCAGCTTAACCTCTCGGGGGGATGGCTACACCTTC
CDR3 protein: CASSLTSRGDGYTF

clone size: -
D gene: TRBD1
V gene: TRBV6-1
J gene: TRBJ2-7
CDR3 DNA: TGTGCCAGCAGTGAAGGGCCGGACAGGACCTACGAGCAGTACTTC
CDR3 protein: CASSEGPDRTYEQYF

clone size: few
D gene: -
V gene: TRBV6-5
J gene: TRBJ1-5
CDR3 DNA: TGTGCCAGCGGGGGGGGTAATCAGCCCCAGCATTTT
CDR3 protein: CASGGGNQPQHF

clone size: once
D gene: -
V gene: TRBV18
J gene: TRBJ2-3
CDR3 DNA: TGTGCCAGCTCACCAGGGGAAGGTAGCGGCACAGATACGCAGTATTTT
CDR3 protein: CASSPGEGSGTDTQYF

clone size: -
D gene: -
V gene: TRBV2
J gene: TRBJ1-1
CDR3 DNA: TGTGCCAGCAGTCTCGGGGGATCCTCTATGAATCCTTTCTTT
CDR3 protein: CASSLGGSSMNPFF

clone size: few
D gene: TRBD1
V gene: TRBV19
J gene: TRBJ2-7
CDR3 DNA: TGTGCCAGTAGTACCCAGACAGGGCCCTACGAGCAGTACTTC
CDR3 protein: CASSTQTGPYEQYF